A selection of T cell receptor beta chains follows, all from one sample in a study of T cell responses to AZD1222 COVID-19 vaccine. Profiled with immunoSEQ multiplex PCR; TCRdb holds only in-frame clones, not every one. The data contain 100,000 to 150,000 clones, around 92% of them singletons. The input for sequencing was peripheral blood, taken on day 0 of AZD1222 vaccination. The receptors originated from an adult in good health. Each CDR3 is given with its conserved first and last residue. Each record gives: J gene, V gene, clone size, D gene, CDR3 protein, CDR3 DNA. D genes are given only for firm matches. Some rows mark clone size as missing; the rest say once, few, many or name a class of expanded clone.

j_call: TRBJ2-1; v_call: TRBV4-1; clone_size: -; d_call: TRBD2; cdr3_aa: CASSQAGRVSGSWDEQFF; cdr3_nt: TGCGCCAGCAGCCAAGCGGGCCGAGTTAGCGGGAGTTGGGATGAGCAGTTCTTC
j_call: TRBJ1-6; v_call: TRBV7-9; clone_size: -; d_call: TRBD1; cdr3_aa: CASSSGDSQNSPLHF; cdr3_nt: TGTGCCAGCAGCTCAGGGGACAGCCAAAATTCACCCCTCCACTTT
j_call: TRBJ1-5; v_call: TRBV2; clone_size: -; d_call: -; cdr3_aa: CASSGGLNQPQHF; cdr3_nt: TGTGCCAGTAGCGGGGGACTCAATCAGCCCCAGCATTTT
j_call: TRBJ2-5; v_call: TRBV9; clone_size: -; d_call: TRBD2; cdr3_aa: CASSGSGSRQETQYF; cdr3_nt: TGTGCCAGCAGCGGGAGCGGGAGTCGGCAAGAGACCCAGTACTTC
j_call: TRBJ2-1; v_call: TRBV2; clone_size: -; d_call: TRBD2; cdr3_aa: CASSETQRGEQFF; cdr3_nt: TGTGCCAGCAGTGAGACCCAGCGGGGTGAGCAGTTCTTC
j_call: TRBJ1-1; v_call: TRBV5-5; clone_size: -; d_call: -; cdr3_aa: CASSTRPGRMNTEAFF; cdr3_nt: TGTGCCAGCAGCACAAGACCGGGACGGATGAACACTGAAGCTTTCTTT
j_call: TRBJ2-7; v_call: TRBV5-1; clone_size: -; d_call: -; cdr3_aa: CASSLGPVTEQYF; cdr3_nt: TGCGCCAGCAGCTTAGGTCCAGTCACCGAGCAGTACTTC
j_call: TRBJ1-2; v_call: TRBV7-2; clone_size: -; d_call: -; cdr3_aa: CASSLVGEAGYTF; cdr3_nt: TGTGCCAGCAGCTTAGTGGGCGAGGCAGGCTACACCTTC
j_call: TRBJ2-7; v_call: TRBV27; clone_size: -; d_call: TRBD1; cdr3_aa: CASRGRRTGGSYEQYF; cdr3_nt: TGTGCCAGCAGGGGGCGTCGGACAGGGGGTTCCTACGAGCAGTACTTC
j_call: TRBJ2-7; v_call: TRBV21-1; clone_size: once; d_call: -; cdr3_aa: CASPRLQNYEQYF; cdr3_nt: TGTGCCAGCCCTCGGCTACAGAACTACGAGCAGTACTTC
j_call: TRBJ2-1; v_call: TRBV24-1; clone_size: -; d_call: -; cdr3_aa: CATSDMTPSSGNEQFF; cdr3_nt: TGTGCCACCAGTGATATGACTCCCTCCTCTGGCAATGAGCAGTTCTTC
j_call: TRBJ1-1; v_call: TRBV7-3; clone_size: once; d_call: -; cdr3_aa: CASSLTAWGQTEAFF; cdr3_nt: TGTGCCAGCAGCTTAACGGCTTGGGGGCAGACTGAAGCTTTCTTT
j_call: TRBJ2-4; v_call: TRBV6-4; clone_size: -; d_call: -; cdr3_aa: CASTGSKNIQYF; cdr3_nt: TGTGCCAGCACAGGGTCCAAAAACATTCAGTACTTC
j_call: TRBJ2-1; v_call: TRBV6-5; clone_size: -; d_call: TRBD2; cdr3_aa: CASSRTSSYNEQFF; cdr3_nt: TGTGCCAGCAGTAGGACTAGCTCCTACAATGAGCAGTTCTTC
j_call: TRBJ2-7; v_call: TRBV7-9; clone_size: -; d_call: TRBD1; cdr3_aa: CASSLGQGAQYEQYF; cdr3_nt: TGTGCCAGCAGCCTGGGACAGGGGGCTCAATACGAGCAGTACTTC
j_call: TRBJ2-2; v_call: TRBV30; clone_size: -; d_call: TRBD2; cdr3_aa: CAWRAGGGTSGRGTGELFF; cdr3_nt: TGTGCCTGGAGGGCCGGAGGGGGGACTAGCGGGAGGGGCACCGGGGAGCTGTTTTTT
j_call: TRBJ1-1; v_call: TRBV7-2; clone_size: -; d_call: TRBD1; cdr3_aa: CASSQDRGEAFF; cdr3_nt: TGTGCCAGCAGCCAAGACAGGGGTGAAGCTTTCTTT
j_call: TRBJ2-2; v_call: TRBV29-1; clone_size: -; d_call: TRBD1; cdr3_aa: CSGDRGTGELFF; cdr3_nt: TGCAGCGGGGACAGGGGGACCGGGGAGCTGTTTTTT
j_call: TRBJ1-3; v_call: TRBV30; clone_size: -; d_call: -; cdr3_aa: CAFPGVGNTIYF; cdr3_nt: TGTGCCTTCCCAGGGGTTGGAAACACCATATATTTT
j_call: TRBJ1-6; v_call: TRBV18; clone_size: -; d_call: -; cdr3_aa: CASSSTASSYNSPLHF; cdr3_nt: TGTGCCAGCTCATCGACAGCCAGCTCCTATAATTCACCCCTCCACTTT
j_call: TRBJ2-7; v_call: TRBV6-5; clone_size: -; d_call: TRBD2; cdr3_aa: CASSSQTSAHYEQYF; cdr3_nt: TGTGCCAGCAGTTCCCAGACTAGCGCCCACTACGAGCAGTACTTC
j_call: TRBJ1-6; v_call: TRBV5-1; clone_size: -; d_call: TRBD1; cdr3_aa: CASSWGQGRGLVSPLHF; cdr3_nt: TGCGCCAGCAGCTGGGGACAGGGGAGAGGCCTTGTTTCACCCCTCCACTTT
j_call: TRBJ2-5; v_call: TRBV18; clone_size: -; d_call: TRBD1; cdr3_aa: CASSPSGQGETQYF; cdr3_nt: TGTGCCAGCTCACCCTCCGGACAGGGAGAGACCCAGTACTTC
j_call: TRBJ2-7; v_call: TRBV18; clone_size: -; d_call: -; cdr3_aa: CASSPPSDRLGQYF; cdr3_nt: TGTGCCAGCTCACCACCGAGCGATCGTCTGGGGCAGTACTTC
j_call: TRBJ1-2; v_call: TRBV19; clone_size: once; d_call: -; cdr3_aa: CASRETDTGFHGYTF; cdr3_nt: TGTGCCAGTAGGGAAACGGACACAGGGTTTCATGGCTACACCTTC
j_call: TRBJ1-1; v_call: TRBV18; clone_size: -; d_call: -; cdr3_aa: CASSPLRGAEAFF; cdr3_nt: TGTGCCAGCTCACCACTTCGGGGGGCTGAAGCTTTCTTT
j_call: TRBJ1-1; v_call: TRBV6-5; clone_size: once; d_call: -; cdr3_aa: CASSPGLLTEAFF; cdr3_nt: TGTGCCAGCAGCCCCGGACTGCTCACTGAAGCTTTCTTT
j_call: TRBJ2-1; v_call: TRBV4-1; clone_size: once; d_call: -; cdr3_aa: CASSQGGVEQFF; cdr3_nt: TGCGCCAGCAGCCAAGGGGGTGTCGAGCAGTTCTTC
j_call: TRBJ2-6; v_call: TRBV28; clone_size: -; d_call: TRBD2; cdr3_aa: CASIAGAGANVLTF; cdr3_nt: TGTGCCAGCATAGCGGGGGCTGGGGCCAACGTCCTGACTTTC
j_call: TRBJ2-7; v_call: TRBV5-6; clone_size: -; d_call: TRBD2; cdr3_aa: CASSLRGTLREYYEQYF; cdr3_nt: TGTGCCAGCAGCTTGAGGGGTACTTTGCGGGAGTACTACGAGCAGTACTTC
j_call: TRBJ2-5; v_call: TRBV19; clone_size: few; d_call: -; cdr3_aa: CASSIGFGGSETQYF; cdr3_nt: TGTGCCAGTAGTATAGGTTTCGGGGGCTCAGAGACCCAGTACTTC
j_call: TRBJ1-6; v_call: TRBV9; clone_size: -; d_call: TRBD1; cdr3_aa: CASSDQRQGSLAPLHF; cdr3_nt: TGTGCCAGCAGCGACCAAAGACAGGGGAGTTTAGCACCCCTCCACTTT
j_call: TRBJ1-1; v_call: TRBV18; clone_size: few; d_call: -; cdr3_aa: CASSQEYGSTEAFF; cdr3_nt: TGTGCCAGCTCACAGGAGTACGGAAGCACTGAAGCTTTCTTT
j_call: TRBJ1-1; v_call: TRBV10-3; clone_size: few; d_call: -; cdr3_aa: CATWRGVNTEAFF; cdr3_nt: TGTGCCACCTGGAGGGGGGTGAACACTGAAGCTTTCTTT
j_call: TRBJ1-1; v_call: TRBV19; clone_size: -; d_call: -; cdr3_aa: CASSIGVRGPTEAFF; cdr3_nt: TGTGCCAGTAGTATAGGAGTGCGGGGCCCTACTGAAGCTTTCTTT
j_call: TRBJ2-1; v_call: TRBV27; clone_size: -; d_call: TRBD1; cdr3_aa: CASSNYRQGAYNEQFF; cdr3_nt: TGTGCCAGCAGTAATTACCGACAGGGGGCGTACAATGAGCAGTTCTTC
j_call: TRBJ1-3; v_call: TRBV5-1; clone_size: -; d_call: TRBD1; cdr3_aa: CASSLQGGVGNTIYF; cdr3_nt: TGCGCCAGCAGCTTGCAAGGGGGCGTAGGAAACACCATATATTTT
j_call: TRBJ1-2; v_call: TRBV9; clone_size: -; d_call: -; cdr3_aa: CASNPGRPSTF; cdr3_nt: TGTGCCAGCAATCCGGGACGGCCCTCCACCTTC
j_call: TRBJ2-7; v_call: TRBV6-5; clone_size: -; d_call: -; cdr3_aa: CASSYLDEQYF; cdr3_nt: TGTGCCAGCAGTTACCTGGACGAGCAGTACTTC
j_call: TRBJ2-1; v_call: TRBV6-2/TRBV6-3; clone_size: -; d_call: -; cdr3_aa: CASSPRMTEQFF; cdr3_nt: TGTGCCAGCAGCCCCCGGATGACTGAGCAGTTCTTC
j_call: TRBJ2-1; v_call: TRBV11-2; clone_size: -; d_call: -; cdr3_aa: CASSLVPSPSYNEQFF; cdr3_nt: TGTGCCAGCAGCTTAGTCCCTAGCCCGTCCTACAATGAGCAGTTCTTC
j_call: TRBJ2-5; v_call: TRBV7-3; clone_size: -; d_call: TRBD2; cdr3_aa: CASSLTSPWTSGGGETQYF; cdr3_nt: TGTGCCAGCAGCTTAACCTCCCCTTGGACTAGCGGAGGGGGAGAGACCCAGTACTTC
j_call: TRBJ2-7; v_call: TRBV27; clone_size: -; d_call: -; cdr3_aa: CASSITADGRPYEQYF; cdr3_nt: TGTGCCAGCAGTATAACCGCAGATGGAAGGCCCTACGAGCAGTACTTC
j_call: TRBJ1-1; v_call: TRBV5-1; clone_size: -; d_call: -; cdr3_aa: CASSLVFSLDTEAFF; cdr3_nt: TGCGCCAGCAGCTTGGTTTTCTCTTTGGACACTGAAGCTTTCTTT
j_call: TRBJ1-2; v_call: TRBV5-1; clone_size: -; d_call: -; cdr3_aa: CASSLRGNYGYTF; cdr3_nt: TGCGCCAGCAGCTTGAGGGGGAACTATGGCTACACCTTC
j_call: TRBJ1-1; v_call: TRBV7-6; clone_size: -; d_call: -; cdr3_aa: CASSRRQNTEAFF; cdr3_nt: TGTGCCAGCAGCCGGAGACAGAACACTGAAGCTTTCTTT
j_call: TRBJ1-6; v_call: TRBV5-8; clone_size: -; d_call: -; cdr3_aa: CASSLYRNNSPLHF; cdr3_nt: TGTGCCAGCAGCTTGTACAGAAATAATTCACCCCTCCACTTT
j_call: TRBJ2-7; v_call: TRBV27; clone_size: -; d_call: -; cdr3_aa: CASSRRDRNYEQYF; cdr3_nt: TGTGCCAGCAGCCGCCGGGACCGCAACTACGAGCAGTACTTC
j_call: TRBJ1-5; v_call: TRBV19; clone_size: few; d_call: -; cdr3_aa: CATAGSGNQPQHF; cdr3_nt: TGTGCCACCGCAGGTAGCGGCAATCAGCCCCAGCATTTT
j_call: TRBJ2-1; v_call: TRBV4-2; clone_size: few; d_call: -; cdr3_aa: CASSQGLTPKINEQFF; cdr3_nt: TGTGCCAGCAGCCAAGGACTGACACCCAAAATTAATGAGCAGTTCTTC